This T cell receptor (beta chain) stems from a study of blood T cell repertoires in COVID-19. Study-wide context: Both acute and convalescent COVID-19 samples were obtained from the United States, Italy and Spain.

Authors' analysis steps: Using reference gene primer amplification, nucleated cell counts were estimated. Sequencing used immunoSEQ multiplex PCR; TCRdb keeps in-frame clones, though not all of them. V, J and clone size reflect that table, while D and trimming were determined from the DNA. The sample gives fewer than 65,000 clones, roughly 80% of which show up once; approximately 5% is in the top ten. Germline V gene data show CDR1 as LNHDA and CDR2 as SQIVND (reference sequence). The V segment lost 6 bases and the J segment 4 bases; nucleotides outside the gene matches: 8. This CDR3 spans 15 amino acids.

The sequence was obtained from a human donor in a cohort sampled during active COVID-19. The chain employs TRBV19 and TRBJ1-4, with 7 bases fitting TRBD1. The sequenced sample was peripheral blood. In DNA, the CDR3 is TGTGCCAGTAGCCGCGGACAGGTCGATAATGAAAAACTGTTTTTT. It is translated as CASSRGQVDNEKLFF.